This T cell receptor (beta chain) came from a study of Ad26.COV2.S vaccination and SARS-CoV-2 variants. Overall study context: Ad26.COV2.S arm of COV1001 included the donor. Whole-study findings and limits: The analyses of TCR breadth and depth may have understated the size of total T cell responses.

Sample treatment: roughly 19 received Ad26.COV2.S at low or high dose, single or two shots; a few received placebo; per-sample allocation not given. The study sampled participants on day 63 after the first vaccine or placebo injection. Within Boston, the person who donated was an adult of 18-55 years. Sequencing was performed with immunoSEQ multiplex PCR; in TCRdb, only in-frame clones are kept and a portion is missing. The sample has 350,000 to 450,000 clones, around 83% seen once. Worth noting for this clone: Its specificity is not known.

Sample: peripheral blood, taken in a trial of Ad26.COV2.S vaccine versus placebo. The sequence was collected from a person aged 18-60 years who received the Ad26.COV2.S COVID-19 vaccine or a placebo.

CDR3 sequence: CATSNRQERETQYF. DNA of the CDR3: TGTGCCACCAGCAACAGACAGGAACGGGAGACCCAGTACTTC. The chain carries TRBV15 and TRBJ2-5; D is perhaps TRBD1 (6 bases). V gave up 4 bases and J gave up 5 bases, with 14 bases separating them. CDR1 and CDR2 from the germline V gene are LNHNV and YYDKDF (reference sequence). The CDR3 length is 14 residues.